Listed below are T cell receptor beta chains from one sample, sequenced in a study of T cells after yellow fever vaccination. MiXCR, run by TCRdb on the 5' RACE reads, gives a single entry per CDR3 protein. The sample carries roughly 150,000 distinct CDR3 sequences, around 7.3% recorded once. This specimen consisted of CD4+ T cells sorted from PBMCs, obtained less than 6 days after the first yellow fever vaccination. The receptor set was obtained from a man aged 18 to 35 who received the YFV17D yellow fever vaccine. CDR3s include the opening cysteine and the closing phenylalanine or tryptophan. A D gene is named only where the DNA matches it firmly. Some rows mark clone size as missing; the rest say once, few, many or name a class of expanded clone.

d_call clone_size j_call v_call cdr3_nt cdr3_aa
- - TRBJ2-1 TRBV7-1 TGTGTCAGCAGCTCGTACAATGAGCAGTTCTTC CVSSSYNEQFF
- many TRBJ2-1 TRBV20-1 TGCAGTGTCCCGGCGTATATTCGGATGTTCTTC CSVPAYIRMFF
- few TRBJ1-1 TRBV7-2 TGTGCCAGCAGCTTACATGTGAACACTGAAGCTTTCTTT CASSLHVNTEAFF
- - TRBJ2-3 TRBV5-1 TGCGCCAGCAGCTTGGGGCCTTCCGATACGCAGTATTTT CASSLGPSDTQYF
- - TRBJ2-3 TRBV4-2 TGTGCCAGCAGCCAAGTGAGCTGGGGGGCTGACACAGATACGCAGTATTTT CASSQVSWGADTDTQYF
- few TRBJ2-1 TRBV20-1 TGCAGTGCTAGAGGAGTCTCCTACAATGAGCAGTTCTTC CSARGVSYNEQFF
- few TRBJ2-6 TRBV5-1 TGCGCCAGCAGCTTGGCTCCTGGGAGCGCTGGGGCCAACGTCCTGACTTTC CASSLAPGSAGANVLTF
TRBD1 many TRBJ2-1 TRBV11-2 TGTGCCAGCAGCTTAGATCAATCGGGGACAGGCTCCTACAATGAGCAGTTCTTC CASSLDQSGTGSYNEQFF
TRBD2 - TRBJ2-1 TRBV4-1 TGCGCCAGCAGCCAAGATATAAGGCTAGCGGGGTATGAGCAGTTCTTC CASSQDIRLAGYEQFF
TRBD1 few TRBJ2-5 TRBV7-3 TGTGCCAGCAGAAAAGGGGACAGGGGACAGACCCAGTACTTC CASRKGDRGQTQYF
- many TRBJ2-1 TRBV7-2 TGTGCCAGCAGCTCATCAGTAATTTACAATGAGCAGTTCTTC CASSSSVIYNEQFF
- many TRBJ2-1 TRBV9 TGTGCCAGCAGCCCCGTAGGTCGATTTGAGCAGTTCTTC CASSPVGRFEQFF
- many TRBJ2-3 TRBV5-1 TGCGCCAGCTCTCTTGGACACTCAGTTGATACGCAGTATTTT CASSLGHSVDTQYF
- few TRBJ2-5 TRBV5-1 TGCGCCAGCAGCCCGGAGGTCGGAGGAGCGGGAGAGACCCAGTACTTC CASSPEVGGAGETQYF
TRBD2 - TRBJ2-3 TRBV7-8 TGTGCCAGCAGCTTTCTAGCGGGGGGTCGCACAGATACGCAGTATTTT CASSFLAGGRTDTQYF
- many TRBJ1-1 TRBV3-1 TGTGCCAGCAGCCACGCCGGTTCGGGTCACACTGAAGCTTTCTTT CASSHAGSGHTEAFF
TRBD2 few TRBJ2-5 TRBV5-4 TGTGCCAGCAGCCCCGGACTAGCGGGGGGCGCCAGGGAGACCCAGTACTTC CASSPGLAGGARETQYF
- few TRBJ2-5 TRBV3-1 TGTGCCAGCAGCTTAAATAGGGTGGAAGAGACCCAGTACTTC CASSLNRVEETQYF
- - TRBJ2-1 TRBV10-1 TGCGCCAGCAGCCCCGGGACTCGGTTTTACTTC CASSPGTRFYF
- - TRBJ1-1 TRBV19 TGTGCCAGTAGTCCCAGGGGAGGGACGGCTTTCTTT CASSPRGGTAFF
TRBD1 few TRBJ2-7 TRBV20-1 TGCAGTGCTACTCGGGACAGGGGATACGAGCAGTACTTC CSATRDRGYEQYF
- many TRBJ1-5 TRBV10-2 TGCGCCAGCAGTGAGTCCCGGACCAATATAGGCAATCAGCCCCAGCATTTT CASSESRTNIGNQPQHF
TRBD2 many TRBJ2-1 TRBV12-3/TRBV12-4 TGTGCCAGCAGCCAGAGCGGGGGCCGCTACAATGAGCAGTTCTTC CASSQSGGRYNEQFF
- - TRBJ2-2 TRBV28 TGTGCCAGCAGTTCGCCAGGTCCCACCGGGGAGCTGTTTTTT CASSSPGPTGELFF